This T cell receptor beta chain was retrieved from a study of cytomegalovirus exposure and HLA in healthy donors (dated 2017 in TCRdb). For the wider study: An earlier analysis of several hundred of the donors reported 250 to 350 Gb of sequence data and some 120 million unique TCR beta sequences from approximately 180 million T cells. Roughly 300 gigabases of sequencing data and 70 million to 100 million unique TCR sequences made up an early release that covered 640 HLA-typed donors. Among the roughly 410 genotyped donors, 81% belonged to the genetic ancestry cluster associated with self-reported Caucasian donors. The study aimed to test whether signatures of past pathogen exposure could be identified by cataloging public T cell receptors. The T cell repertoires of 670 or so subjects were profiled by immunosequencing and related to cytomegalovirus serostatus. Besides the first cohort of some 670 subjects, a separate validation cohort made up of 120 different subjects was used. To predict cytomegalovirus infection status, the study combined high-throughput TCR immunosequencing, statistical association of individual TCRs with disease status, and machine learning. A later analysis re-examined previously published TCR beta repertoires from 610 or so donors and added high-resolution HLA genotyping to investigate patterns of TCR occurrence. The later analysis used no new phenotypic data to find candidate immune exposures, relying instead on TCR beta sequences and their occurrence across donors. In an earlier analysis of roughly 580 of the donors, high-throughput TCR beta sequencing was used to judge whether each TCR beta V gene segment behaved as functional or pseudogenic. Donor age, sex, ethnicity and CMV serostatus were compiled alongside the repertoire data. A later genetic analysis took genome-wide SNP genotypes for about 55% of the 666 donors and used that subset as a discovery cohort. All discovery cohort repertoires had been generated using a single sequencing platform. HLA typing included class I and class II loci at four-digit resolution. Typing coverage varied by locus: about 629-630 donors for A, B, C, DRB1 and DQB1; more than 500 for DQA1; approximately 610 for DPA1; 450 to 480 for DPB1. About five DR-DQ haplotypes were treated as single units for association and clustering because of strong linkage in the cohort. Among around 400 genotyped donors of the cohort, an average of roughly 230,000 unique TCR beta nucleotide sequences was sequenced per donor, of which 15% to 20% were non-productive. Results and caveats for the whole study, not just this receptor: Strong co-occurrence of HLA alleles, especially DR and DQ, made assigning TCR associations to individual alleles difficult. A cluster of highly shared sequence variants was judged likely to be a technical artifact of the sequencing pipeline. Linkage disequilibrium might explain the correlated functional status among segregating V segments, but an unknown experimental factor could not be ruled out. A few of the identified cytomegalovirus-associated TCR beta chains were confirmed in vitro to be specific for cytomegalovirus antigens. A later genetic analysis reported fewer N-insertions in productive TCRs among donors in an Asian-associated ancestry cluster than the roughly 700-donor mean. The classifier was reported to diagnose cytomegalovirus status with high specificity and sensitivity in both the original cohort and the validation cohort. About 17 rarely observed V segments, including chromosome 9 orphons, were excluded from the earlier analysis of approximately 600 of the donors because counts were too low. In a later analysis, HLA-associated TCR beta chains were found to be more clonally expanded and to have lower generation probabilities than equally common non-associated chains. The 87-base-pair reads could not distinguish some IMGT-functional V segments, including TRBV6-2 and TRBV6-3, so those segments were excluded. The presence/absence analyses assumed that sequencing depth was roughly uniform across donors, and that assumption may not be true. Specific HLA alleles were associated with roughly 17,000 TCR beta sequences at a false discovery rate of 0.05 in a later analysis. In this cohort, only TCR beta chains were sequenced, and detectable features were limited by the absence of alpha or paired-chain data. In an earlier analysis of fewer than 700 of the donors, most TCR beta V segments appeared in productive rearrangements about 87% or about 30% of the time, broadly matching IMGT annotations. A later analysis found that most CMV-associated TCR beta chains appeared HLA-restricted, with HLA associations seemingly driven largely by CMV exposure. According to the authors, the approach could potentially be generalized to other disease states and immunological phenotypes. A total of roughly 160 TCR beta chains were listed by the study as associated with cytomegalovirus. According to a later analysis, TCR association rates differed among HLA loci, with DRB1 alleles showing the most associated TCRs and HLA-C alleles showing the fewest. CMV serostatus was the only immune exposure information available for the cohort. Most TCR sequences were observed very rarely across donors, whereas some public TCRs were present in many individuals. An association between a missense DCLRE1C variant and V-gene and J-gene trimming of TCR beta chains was found in a later genetic analysis and replicated in an independent cohort. HLA typing was unavailable for some donors at each locus, so association tests used only the typed subset. In a later analysis, several top co-occurrence clusters were reported to appear linked to parvovirus B19, influenza, CMV and Epstein-Barr virus. A further reported finding was that TCR beta sequences accurately predicted the HLA-A and HLA-B alleles for most subjects in the first cohort.

Libraries were prepared through the immunoSEQ multiplex PCR assay. A mixture of 60 forward primers for TCR Vbeta segments and 13 reverse primers for TCR Jbeta segments was used in the multiplex PCR. A multiplex PCR assay on genomic DNA amplified the CDR3 region of rearranged TCR beta genes. Amplified TCR beta libraries were sequenced as 87-base-pair reads on the Illumina HiSeq System. In the original analysis: Across the 670 or so repertoires, a later analysis counted tens of millions of unique TCR beta chains, 9.5 million to 12 million of which were shared by at least two donors. A nearest-neighbor algorithm error-corrected the raw reads and collapsed the reads into unique sequences, merging closely related sequences to remove PCR and sequencing errors. Alignment of CDR3 sequences to IMGT reference sequences was used to assign V, D and J gene segments. For a sequence to be retained, a match of at least six nucleotides was required to both a V gene segment and a J gene segment. A rearrangement was called productive if the CDR3 had no stop codons and remained in frame with V and J, and every other rearrangement was called non-productive. Following IMGT convention, CDR3 was defined as the stretch from the second conserved V-encoded cysteine to the conserved J-encoded phenylalanine. Sequences without an unambiguous match to a single V gene segment were excluded from the earlier analysis of 450 to 650 of the donors. In an earlier analysis of approximately 610 of the donors, V segments were called functional above 56.7% productive rearrangements and were called segregating when the between-donor standard deviation exceeded 5%. A statistical classification framework was built for diagnosing cytomegalovirus status from the catalog of TCR beta chain sequences. A later analysis assigned V and J genes by comparing TCR nucleotide sequences with IMGT/GENE-DB human TR gene sequences. In a later analysis, CDR3 sequences and most-parsimonious VDJ recombination scenarios were assigned using the TCRdist pipeline. In a later analysis, each TCR beta chain was defined by its CDR3 amino acid sequence together with its V-gene family, and reads lacking a unique V-gene family were excluded. A later analysis removed 600 or so highly shared, low-generation-probability nucleotide sequences to deal with suspected cross-contamination and a sequencing artifact. In a later analysis, a clonal expansion index for each public chain was calculated from normalized within-repertoire ranks of inferred template counts. A later analysis computed generation probabilities with a VDJ recombination model fitted to out-of-frame rearrangements, and checked the results against IGoR. A later analysis scored TCR-TCR, TCR-HLA and TCR-CMV co-occurrence with hypergeometric tests, applying a repertoire-size bias correction to TCR pairs. A later analysis estimated false discovery rates by permuting HLA or CMV assignments 20 times. In a later analysis, co-occurring TCRs were grouped using DBSCAN, and TCRdist sequence similarity was added for clustering within HLA-allele-positive subsets. Co-occurrence clustering excluded repertoires with fewer than 30,000 or more than 120,000 public chains, plus five with anomalous nucleotide sharing. This immuneACCESS table, as held by TCRdb, lists in-frame sequences with V and J called but not all clones. Of the missing ones, under half trace to an unresolved V gene in checked studies; the others have no known cause. V and J calls and clone size follow that table, whereas D and trimming were derived from the DNA. Recorded for this sample are approximately 80,000 clones; less than 85% of them occurred a single time. Jointly, the top ten make up 4% to 5% of the sample.

The CDR1 and CDR2 encoded by the germline V gene are MGHRA and YSYEKL. The CDR3 starts with the cysteine, ends with the phenylalanine, and has 18 residues. The DNA shown is the 54-base CDR3, in frame from base 1. Note on this clone: The target of this receptor is not known. It has no much larger one-base neighbor in the sample; base qualities were not kept.

The cohort consisted of more than 650 healthy bone marrow donors. At the time of sampling, every cohort member was nominally healthy, though immune exposures that went unrecorded were likely present. The donor tested CMV seronegative, placing the donor among the 350 or so seronegative members of the cohort. Each donor provided a peripheral blood sample, and peripheral blood mononuclear cells were used for TCR beta sequencing. The Qiagen DNeasy Blood Extraction Kit was used to extract genomic DNA from the blood cell samples. The chain was built from TRBV4-1 and TRBJ2-5; TRBD2 is perhaps the D gene, given 7 matching bases. The J call may be wrong; the DNA end is better matched by TRBJ2-7. The sequence derives from a man aged 60 to 75 in good health and CMV-seronegative. Sequencing was performed on PBMCs. Read as DNA, the sequence is TGCGCCAGCAGCCAAGAGCCCCTCGGGGGGCAGGGTTCTTACGAGCAGTACTTC. It translates as CASSQEPLGGQGSYEQYF.